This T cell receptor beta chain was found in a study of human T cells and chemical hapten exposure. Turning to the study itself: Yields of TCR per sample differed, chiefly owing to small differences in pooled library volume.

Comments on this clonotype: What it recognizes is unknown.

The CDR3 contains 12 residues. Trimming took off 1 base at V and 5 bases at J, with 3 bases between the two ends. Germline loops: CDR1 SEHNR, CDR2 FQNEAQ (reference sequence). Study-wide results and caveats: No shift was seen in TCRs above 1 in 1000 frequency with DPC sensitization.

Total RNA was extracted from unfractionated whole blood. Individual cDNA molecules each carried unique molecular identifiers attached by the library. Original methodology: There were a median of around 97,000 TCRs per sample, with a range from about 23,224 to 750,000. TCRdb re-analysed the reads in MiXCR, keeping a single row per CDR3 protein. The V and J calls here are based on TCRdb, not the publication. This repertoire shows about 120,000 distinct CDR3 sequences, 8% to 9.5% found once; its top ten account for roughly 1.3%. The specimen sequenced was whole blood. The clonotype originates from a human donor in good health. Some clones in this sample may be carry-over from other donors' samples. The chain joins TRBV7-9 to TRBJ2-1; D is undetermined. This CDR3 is CASSLEDNEQFF. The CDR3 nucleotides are TGTGCCAGCAGCTTAGAAGACAATGAGCAGTTCTTC.